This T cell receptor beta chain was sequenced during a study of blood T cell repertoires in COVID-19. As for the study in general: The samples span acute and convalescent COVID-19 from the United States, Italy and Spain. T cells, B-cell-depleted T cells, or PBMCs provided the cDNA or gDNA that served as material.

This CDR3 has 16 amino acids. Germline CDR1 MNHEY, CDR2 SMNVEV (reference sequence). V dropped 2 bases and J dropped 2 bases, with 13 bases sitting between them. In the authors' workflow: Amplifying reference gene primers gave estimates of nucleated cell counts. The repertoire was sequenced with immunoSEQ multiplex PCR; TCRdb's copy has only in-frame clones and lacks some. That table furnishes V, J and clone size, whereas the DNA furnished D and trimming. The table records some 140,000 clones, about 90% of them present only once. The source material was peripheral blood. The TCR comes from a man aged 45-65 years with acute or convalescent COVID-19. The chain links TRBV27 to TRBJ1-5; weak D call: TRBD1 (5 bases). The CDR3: CASSLKGVSGNQPQHF. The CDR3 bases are TGTGCCAGCAGTTTAAAAGGGGTGTCGGGCAATCAGCCCCAGCATTTT.